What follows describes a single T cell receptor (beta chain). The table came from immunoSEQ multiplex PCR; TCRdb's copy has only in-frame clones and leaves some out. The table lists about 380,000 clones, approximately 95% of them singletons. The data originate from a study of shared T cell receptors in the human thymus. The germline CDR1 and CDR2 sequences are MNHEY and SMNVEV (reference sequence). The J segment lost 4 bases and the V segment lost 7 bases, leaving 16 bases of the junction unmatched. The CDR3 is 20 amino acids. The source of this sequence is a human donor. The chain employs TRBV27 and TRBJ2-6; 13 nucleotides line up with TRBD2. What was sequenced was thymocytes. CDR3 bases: TGTGCCAGCAAAACCCTTATCTTGGGACTAGCGGGAACGGGGGCCAACGTCCTGACTTTC. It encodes CASKTLILGLAGTGANVLTF.